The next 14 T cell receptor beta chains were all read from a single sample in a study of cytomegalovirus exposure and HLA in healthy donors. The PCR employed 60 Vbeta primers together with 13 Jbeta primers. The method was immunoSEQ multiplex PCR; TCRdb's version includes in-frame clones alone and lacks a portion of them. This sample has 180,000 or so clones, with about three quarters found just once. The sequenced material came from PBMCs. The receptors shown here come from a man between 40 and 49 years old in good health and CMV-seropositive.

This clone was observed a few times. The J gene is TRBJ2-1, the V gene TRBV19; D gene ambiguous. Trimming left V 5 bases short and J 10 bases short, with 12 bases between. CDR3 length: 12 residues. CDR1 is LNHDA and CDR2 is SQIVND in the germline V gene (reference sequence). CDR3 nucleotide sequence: TGTGCCAGTAGTCCCTCCCACTACGAGCAGTTCTTC. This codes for CASSPSHYEQFF. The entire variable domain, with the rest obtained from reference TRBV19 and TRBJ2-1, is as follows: DGGITQSPKYLFRKEGQNVTLSCEQNLNHDAMYWYRQDPGQGLRLIYYSQIVNDFQKGDIAEGYSVSREKKESFPLTVTSAQKNPTAFYLCASSPSHYEQFFGPGTRLTVL.

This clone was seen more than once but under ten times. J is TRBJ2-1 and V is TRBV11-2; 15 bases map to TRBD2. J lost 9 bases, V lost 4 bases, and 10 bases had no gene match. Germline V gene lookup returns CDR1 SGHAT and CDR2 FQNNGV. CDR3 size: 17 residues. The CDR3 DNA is TGTGCCAGCAGCTCCCCCCGGACTAGCGGGAGGGGTCTTGAGCAGTTCTTC. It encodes CASSSPRTSGRGLEQFF.

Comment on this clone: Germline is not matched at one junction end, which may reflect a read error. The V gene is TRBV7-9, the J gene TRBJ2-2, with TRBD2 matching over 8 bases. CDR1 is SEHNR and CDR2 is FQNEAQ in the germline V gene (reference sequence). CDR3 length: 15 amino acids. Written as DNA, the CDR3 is TGTTCCAGCAGCTTAGCGCTAGCGGGCAGCGGGGAGCTGTTTTTT. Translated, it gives CSSSLALAGSGELFF.

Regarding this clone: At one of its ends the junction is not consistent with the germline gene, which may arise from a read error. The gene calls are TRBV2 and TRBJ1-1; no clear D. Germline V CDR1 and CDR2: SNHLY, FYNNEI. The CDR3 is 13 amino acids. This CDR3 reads CVSSESPNTEAFF. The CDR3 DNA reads TGTGTCAGCAGTGAATCTCCGAACACTGAAGCTTTCTTT.

CDR3 DNA: TGCGCCAGCAGCCCCAGGCCAATGACTAGCGGGAGTGCCGCCTACAATGAGCAGTTCTTC. The encoded protein is CASSPRPMTSGSAAYNEQFF. The genes are TRBV5-1 and TRBJ2-1, with 12 nucleotides matching TRBD2. This CDR3 is 20 amino acids long. Germline-derived CDR1 and CDR2 are SGHRS and YFSETQ. V shed 4 bases and J 2 bases; nucleotides not matched to a gene: 16.

The CDR3 here is CASRDRGNQPQHF. CDR3 bases: TGTGCCAGCAGAGACAGGGGGAATCAGCCCCAGCATTTT. V and J are TRBV28 and TRBJ1-5, with 9 nucleotides matching TRBD1. CDR3 size: 13 residues. Unmatched junction bases numbered 1, after V lost 6 bases and J lost 4 bases. CDR1 is MDHEN, CDR2 SYDVKM, per germline.

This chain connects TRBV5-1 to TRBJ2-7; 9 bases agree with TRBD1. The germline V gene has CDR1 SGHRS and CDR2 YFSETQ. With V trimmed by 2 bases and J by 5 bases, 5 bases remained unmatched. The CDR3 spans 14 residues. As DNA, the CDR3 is TGCGCCAGCAGCTTTGGGGACAGGGCTGACGAGCAGTACTTC. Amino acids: CASSFGDRADEQYF.

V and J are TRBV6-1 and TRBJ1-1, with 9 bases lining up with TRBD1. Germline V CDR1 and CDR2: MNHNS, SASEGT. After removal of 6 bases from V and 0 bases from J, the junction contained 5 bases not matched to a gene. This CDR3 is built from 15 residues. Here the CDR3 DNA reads TGTGCCAGCAGCGGACAGGGGTTCGTGAACACTGAAGCTTTCTTT. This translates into CASSGQGFVNTEAFF.

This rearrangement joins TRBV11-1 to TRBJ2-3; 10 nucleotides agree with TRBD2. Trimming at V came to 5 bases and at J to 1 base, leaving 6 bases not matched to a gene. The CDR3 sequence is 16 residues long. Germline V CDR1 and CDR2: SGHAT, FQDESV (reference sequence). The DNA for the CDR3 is TGTGCCAGCAGCCGAGCTAGCGGGAGAGGCACAGATACGCAGTATTTT. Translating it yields CASSRASGRGTDTQYF.

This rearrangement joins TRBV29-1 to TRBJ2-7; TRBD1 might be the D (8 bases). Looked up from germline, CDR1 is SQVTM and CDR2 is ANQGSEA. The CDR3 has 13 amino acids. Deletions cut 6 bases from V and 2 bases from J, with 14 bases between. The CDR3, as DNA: TGCAGCGTACACAGGGGGGGAGCCTACGAGCAGTACTTC. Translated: CSVHRGGAYEQYF.

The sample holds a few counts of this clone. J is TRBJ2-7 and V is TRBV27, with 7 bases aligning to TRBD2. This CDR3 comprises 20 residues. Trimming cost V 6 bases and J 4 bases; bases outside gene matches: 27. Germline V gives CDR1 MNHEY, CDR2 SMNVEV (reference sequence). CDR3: CASSPTRTYPRGGSRYEQYF. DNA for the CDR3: TGTGCCAGCAGCCCAACTCGGACGTACCCCCGGGGCGGGAGTAGGTACGAGCAGTACTTC.

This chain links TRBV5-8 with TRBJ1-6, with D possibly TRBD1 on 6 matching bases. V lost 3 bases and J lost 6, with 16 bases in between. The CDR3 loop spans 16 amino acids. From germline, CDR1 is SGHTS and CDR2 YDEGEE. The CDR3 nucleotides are TGTGCCAGCAGCTCTGAGAGGGGGTTGGGTAATTCACCCCTCCACTTT. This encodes CASSSERGLGNSPLHF.

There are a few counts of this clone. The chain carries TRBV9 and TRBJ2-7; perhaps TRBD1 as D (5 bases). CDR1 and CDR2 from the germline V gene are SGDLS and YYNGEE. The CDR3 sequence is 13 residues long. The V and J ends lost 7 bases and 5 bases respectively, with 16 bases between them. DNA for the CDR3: TGTGCCAGCTCCTCCCAGGGTAGGGACGAGCAGTACTTC. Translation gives CASSSQGRDEQYF.

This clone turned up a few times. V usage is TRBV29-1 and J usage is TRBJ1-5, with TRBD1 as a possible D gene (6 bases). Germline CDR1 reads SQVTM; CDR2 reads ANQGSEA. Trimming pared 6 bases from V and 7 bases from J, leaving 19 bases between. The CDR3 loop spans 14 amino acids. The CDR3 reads CSVRAGDVGQPQHF. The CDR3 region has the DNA TGCAGCGTGCGGGCAGGGGATGTCGGGCAGCCCCAGCATTTT.